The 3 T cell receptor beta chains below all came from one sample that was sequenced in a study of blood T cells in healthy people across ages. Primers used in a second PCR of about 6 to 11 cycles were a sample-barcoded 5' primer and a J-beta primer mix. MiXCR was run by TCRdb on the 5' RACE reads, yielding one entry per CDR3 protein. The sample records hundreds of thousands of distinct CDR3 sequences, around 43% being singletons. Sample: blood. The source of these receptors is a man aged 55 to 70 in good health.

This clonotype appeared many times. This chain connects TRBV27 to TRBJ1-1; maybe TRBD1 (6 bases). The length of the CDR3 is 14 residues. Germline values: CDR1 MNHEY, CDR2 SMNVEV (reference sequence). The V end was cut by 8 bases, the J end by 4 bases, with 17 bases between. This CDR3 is CASAGRGPSTEAFF. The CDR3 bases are TGTGCCAGCGCCGGCAGGGGACCGAGCACTGAAGCTTTCTTT.

The CDR3, as DNA: TGCGCCAGCAGCCGAGACAGGGGTCAACAAGCTTTCTTT. It yields the protein CASSRDRGQQAFF. The gene calls are TRBV4-3 and TRBJ1-1, with TRBD1 matching over 8 bases. From germline, CDR1 is LGHNA and CDR2 YSLEER. V lost 4 bases and J lost 9; bases outside the gene matches: 7. CDR3 length equals 13 residues.

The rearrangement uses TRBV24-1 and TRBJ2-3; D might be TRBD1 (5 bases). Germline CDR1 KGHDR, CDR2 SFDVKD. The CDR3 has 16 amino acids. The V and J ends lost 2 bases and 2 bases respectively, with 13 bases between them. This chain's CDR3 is CATSDSGAGFTDTQYF. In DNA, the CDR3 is TGTGCCACCAGTGATTCCGGAGCAGGGTTCACAGATACGCAGTATTTT.